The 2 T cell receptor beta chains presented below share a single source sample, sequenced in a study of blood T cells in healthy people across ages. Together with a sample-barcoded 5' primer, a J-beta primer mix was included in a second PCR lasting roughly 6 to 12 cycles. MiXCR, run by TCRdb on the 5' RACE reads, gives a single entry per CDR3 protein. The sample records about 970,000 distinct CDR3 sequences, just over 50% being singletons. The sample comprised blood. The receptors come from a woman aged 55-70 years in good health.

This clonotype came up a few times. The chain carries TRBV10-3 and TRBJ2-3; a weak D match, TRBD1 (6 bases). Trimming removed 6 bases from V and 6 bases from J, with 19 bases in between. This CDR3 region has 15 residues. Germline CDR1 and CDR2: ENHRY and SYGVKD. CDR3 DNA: TGTGCCATCAGCCCGGGACATACGAATGGGGATACGCAGTATTTT. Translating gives CAISPGHTNGDTQYF.

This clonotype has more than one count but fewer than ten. DNA of the CDR3: TGCAGTGCTAGGGTACCGGGAACCAACAATGAGCAGTTCTTC. This sequence encodes CSARVPGTNNEQFF. The V call is TRBV20-1, the J call TRBJ2-1; a weak D match, TRBD2 (5 bases). This CDR3 has 14 residues. From germline, CDR1 is DFQATT and CDR2 SNEGSKA (reference sequence). The V gene lost 3 bases and the J gene lost 5 bases, with 14 bases spanning the gap.